This entry features one TCR beta chain sequence. These data come from a study of blood T cell repertoires in COVID-19. TCRdb's copy holds only in-frame clones and misses some; the assay was immunoSEQ multiplex PCR. The sample comprises about 220,000 clones, approximately 86% of which are singletons, and 14% to 15% rests with the top ten. The source is a woman aged 45-60 years with acute COVID-19. Sequences were obtained from PBMCs or T cells enriched from blood (not recorded which).

The CDR3 region is CASSQHRLNTEAFF. The CDR3 nucleotides read TGTGCCAGCAGTCAACACAGGTTGAACACTGAAGCTTTCTTT. The rearrangement joins TRBV28 to TRBJ1-1, with D perhaps matching TRBD1 (5 bases). Trimming pared 5 bases from V and 0 bases from J, leaving 10 bases between. CDR1 is MDHEN, CDR2 SYDVKM, per germline. The CDR3 runs 14 residues.